This TCR beta chain was recorded in a study of shared T cell receptors in the human thymus. TCRdb's table, derived via immunoSEQ multiplex PCR, lists solely in-frame clones and lacks some. This sample has hundreds of thousands of clones, with around 87% found just once. The CDR3 is made up of 11 amino acids. Germline loops: CDR1 MRHNA, CDR2 SNTAGT. V dropped 4 bases and J dropped 7 bases, with 7 bases sitting between them. This clone was picked up one time. This same sample was also taken into another study, of human thymus T cells.

This sequence was found in a boy younger than two with a congenital heart defect. Sequenced input: thymocytes. This chain joins TRBV6-4 and TRBJ1-2, with unresolved D. CDR3 loop: CASSGGAGYTF. The CDR3 bases are TGTGCCAGCAGTGGAGGAGCTGGCTACACCTTC.